The T cell receptor beta chain described here comes from a study of T cells expressing NK-cell markers. Across the study: The study drew TCR beta repertoires from sorted CD3+CD56+NKG2C+, CD3+CD56+NKG2C- and CD3+CD56-NKG2C+ T cells.

General observations from the study: Top CD8+ clonotypes included the dominant CD3+CD56+NKG2C+ clonotypes in a handful of donors.

5'RACE template switching built TCR beta cDNA with unique molecular identifiers. From its re-call of the 5' RACE reads, TCRdb lists each CDR3 protein once, without DNA. The table for this sample gives a few hundred thousand distinct CDR3 sequences. CDR3 length equals 16 residues. For this clonotype: Its antigen is unidentified.

The receptor's source is a man between 18 and 69 years old in good health. The chain joins TRBV12-3 or TRBV12-4 to TRBJ2-7; no DNA is available, so the TRBD1 call from TCRdb remains unchecked. The material sequenced was blood T cells: a sorted CD56 or NKG2C T cell subset, CD4+ or CD8+ T cells, or bulk PBMC T cells (not recorded which). The CDR3 protein is CASSSNTVLKGYEQYF.